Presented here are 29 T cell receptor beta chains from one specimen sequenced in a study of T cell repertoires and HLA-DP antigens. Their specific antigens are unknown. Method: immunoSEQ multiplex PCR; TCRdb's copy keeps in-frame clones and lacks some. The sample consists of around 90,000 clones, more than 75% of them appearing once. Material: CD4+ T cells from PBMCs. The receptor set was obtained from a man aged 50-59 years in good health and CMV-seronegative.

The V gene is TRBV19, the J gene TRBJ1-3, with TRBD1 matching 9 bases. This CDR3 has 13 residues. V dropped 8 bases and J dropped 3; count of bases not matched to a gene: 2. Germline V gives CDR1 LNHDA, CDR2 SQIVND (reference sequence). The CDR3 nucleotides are TGTGCCAGTCGGGGACAGGGTGGAAACACCATATATTTT. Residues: CASRGQGGNTIYF.

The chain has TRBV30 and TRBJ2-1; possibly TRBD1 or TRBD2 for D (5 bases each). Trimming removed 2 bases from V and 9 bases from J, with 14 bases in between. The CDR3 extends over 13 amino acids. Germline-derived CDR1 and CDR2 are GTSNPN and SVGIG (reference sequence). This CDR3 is CAWSRGELFEQFF. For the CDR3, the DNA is TGTGCCTGGAGTCGAGGGGAATTATTTGAGCAGTTCTTC.

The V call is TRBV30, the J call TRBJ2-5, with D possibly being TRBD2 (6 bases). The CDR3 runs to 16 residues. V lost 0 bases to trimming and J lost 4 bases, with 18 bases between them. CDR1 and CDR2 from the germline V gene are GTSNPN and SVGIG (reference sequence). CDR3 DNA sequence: TGTGCCTGGAGTGTTGGAGGGAGCCCCCAAAGAGAGACCCAGTACTTC. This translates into CAWSVGGSPQRETQYF.

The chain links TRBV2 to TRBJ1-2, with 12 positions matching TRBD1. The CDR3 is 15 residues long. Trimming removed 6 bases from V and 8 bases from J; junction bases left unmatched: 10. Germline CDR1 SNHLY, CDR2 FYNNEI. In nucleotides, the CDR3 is TGTGCCAGCAGCAGGGGACAGGGGGCGCCGCGGGGCTACACCTTC. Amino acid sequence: CASSRGQGAPRGYTF.

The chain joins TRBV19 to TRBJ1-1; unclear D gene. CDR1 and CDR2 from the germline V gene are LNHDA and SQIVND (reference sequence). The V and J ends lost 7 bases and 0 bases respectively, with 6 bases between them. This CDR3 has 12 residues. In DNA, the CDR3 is TGTGCCAGTAATTCCGTGAACACTGAAGCTTTCTTT. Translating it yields CASNSVNTEAFF.

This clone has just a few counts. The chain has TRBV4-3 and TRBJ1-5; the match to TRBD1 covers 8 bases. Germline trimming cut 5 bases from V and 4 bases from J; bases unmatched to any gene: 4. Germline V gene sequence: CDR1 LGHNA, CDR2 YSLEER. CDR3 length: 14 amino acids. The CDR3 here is CASSDGQGNQPQHF. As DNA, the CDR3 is TGCGCCAGCAGCGACGGACAGGGAAATCAGCCCCAGCATTTT.

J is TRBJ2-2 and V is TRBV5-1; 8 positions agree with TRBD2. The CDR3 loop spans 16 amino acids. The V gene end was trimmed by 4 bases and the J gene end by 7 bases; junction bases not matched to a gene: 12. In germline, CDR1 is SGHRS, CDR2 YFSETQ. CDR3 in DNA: TGCGCCAGCAGCCCCCGGGGGGGCCTTGATCACGGGGAGCTGTTTTTT. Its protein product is CASSPRGGLDHGELFF.

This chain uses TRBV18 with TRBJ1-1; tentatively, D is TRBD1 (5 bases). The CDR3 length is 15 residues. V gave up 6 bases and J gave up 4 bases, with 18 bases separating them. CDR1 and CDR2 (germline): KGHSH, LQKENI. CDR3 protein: CASSRVRGGSTEAFF. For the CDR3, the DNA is TGTGCCAGCTCCCGGGTTAGGGGCGGGAGCACTGAAGCTTTCTTT.

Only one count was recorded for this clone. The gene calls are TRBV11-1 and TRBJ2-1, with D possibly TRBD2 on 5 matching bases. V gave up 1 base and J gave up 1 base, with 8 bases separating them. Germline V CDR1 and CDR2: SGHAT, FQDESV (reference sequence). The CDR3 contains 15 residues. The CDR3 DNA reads TGTGCCAGCAGCTTAGGGAGGATGTCCTACAATGAGCAGTTCTTC. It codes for CASSLGRMSYNEQFF. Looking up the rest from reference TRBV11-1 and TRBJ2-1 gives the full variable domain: EAEVAQSPRYKITEKSQAVAFWCDPISGHATLYWYRQILGQGPELLVQFQDESVVDDSQLPKDRFSAERLKGVDSTLKIQPAELGDSAMYLCASSLGRMSYNEQFFGPGTRLTVL.

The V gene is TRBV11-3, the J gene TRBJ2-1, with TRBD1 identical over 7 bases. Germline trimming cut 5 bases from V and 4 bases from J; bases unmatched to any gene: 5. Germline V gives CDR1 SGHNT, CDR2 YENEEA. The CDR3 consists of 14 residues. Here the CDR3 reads CASSQGTVYNEQFF. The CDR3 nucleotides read TGTGCCAGCAGCCAAGGGACAGTATACAATGAGCAGTTCTTC.

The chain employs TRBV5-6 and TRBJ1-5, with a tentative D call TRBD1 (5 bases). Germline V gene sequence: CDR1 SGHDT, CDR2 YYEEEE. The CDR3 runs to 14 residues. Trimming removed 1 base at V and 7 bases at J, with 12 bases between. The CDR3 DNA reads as TGTGCCAGCAGCTTGCGGAGGGGAGGACAGCCCCAGCATTTT. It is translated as CASSLRRGGQPQHF.

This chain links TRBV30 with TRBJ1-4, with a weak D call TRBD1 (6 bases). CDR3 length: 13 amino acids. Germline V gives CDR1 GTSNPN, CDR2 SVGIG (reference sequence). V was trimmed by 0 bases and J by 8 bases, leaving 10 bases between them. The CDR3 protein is CAWSVRRGEKLFF. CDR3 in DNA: TGTGCCTGGAGTGTACGAAGGGGGGAAAAACTGTTTTTT.

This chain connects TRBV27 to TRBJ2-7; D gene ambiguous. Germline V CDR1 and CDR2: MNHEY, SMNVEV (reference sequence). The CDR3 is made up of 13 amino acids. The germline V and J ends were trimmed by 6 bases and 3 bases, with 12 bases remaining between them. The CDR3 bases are TGTGCCAGCAGACCGATACTGAGCTACGAGCAGTACTTC. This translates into CASRPILSYEQYF.

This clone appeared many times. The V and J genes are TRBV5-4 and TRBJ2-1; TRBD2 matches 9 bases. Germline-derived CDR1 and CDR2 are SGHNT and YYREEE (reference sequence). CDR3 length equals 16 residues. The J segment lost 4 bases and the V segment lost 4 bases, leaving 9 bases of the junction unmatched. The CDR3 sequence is CASSPGGLAGYNEQFF. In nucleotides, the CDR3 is TGTGCCAGCAGCCCGGGCGGGCTAGCGGGGTACAATGAGCAGTTCTTC.

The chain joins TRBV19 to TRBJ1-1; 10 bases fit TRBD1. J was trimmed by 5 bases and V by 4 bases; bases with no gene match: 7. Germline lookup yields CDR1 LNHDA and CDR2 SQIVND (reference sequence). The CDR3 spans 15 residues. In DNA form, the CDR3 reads TGTGCCAGTAGTACCGGGACAGGGGTGGGAACTGAAGCTTTCTTT. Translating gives CASSTGTGVGTEAFF.

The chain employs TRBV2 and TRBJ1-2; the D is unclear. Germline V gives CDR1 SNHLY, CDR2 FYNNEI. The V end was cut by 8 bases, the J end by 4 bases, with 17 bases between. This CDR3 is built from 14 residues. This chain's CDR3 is CASGLDGVGYGYTF. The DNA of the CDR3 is TGTGCCAGCGGACTTGATGGGGTCGGCTATGGCTACACCTTC.

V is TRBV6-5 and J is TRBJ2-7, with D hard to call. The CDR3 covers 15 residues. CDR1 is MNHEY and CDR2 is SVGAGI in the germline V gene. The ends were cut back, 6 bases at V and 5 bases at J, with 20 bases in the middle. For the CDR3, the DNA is TGTGCCAGCAGCCCCGCCGGGTTTAGCCTTAACGAGCAGTACTTC. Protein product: CASSPAGFSLNEQYF.

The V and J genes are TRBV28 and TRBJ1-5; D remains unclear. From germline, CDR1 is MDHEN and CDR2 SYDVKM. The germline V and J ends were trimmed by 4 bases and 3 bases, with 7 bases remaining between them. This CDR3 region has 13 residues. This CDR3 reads CASSSLHNQPQHF. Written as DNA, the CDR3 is TGTGCCAGCAGTTCCCTCCACAATCAGCCCCAGCATTTT.

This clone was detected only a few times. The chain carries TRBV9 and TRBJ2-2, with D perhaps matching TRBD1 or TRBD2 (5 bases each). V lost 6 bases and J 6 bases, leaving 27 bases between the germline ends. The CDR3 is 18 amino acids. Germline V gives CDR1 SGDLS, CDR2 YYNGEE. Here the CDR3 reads CASTTDGAGLPRAGELFF. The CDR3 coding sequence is TGTGCCAGCACGACGGATGGGGCGGGCCTACCCAGGGCCGGGGAGCTGTTTTTT. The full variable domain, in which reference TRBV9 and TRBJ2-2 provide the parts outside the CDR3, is DSGVTQTPKHLITATGQRVTLRCSPRSGDLSVYWYQQSLDQGLQFLIQYYNGEERAKGNILERFSAQQFPDLHSELNLSSLELGDSALYFCASTTDGAGLPRAGELFFGEGSRLTVL.

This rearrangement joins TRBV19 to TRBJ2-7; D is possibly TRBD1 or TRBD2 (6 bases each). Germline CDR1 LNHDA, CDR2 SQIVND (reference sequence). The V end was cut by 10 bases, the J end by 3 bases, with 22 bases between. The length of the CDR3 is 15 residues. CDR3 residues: CATQGGPRVDYEQYF. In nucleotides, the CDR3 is TGTGCCACCCAAGGGGGGCCCCGTGTGGACTACGAGCAGTACTTC.

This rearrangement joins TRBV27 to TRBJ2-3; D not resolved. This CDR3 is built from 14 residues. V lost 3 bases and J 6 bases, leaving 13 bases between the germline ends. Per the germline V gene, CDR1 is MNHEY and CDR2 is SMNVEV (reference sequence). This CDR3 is CASSFNFKVDTQYF. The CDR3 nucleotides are TGTGCCAGCAGTTTTAATTTTAAGGTGGATACGCAGTATTTT.

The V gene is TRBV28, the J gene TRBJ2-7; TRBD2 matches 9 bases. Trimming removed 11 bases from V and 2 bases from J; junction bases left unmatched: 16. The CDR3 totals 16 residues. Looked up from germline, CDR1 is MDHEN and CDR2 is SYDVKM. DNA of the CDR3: TGTGCCGCTTCACAGGAGGGGGCTAGCGGGACCTACGAGCAGTACTTC. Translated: CAASQEGASGTYEQYF.

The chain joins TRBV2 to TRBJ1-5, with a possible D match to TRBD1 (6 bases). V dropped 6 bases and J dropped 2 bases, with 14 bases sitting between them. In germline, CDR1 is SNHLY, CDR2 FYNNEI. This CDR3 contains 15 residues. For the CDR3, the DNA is TGTGCCAGCAGGGGGACAAGAGGACGCAATCAGCCCCAGCATTTT. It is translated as CASRGTRGRNQPQHF.

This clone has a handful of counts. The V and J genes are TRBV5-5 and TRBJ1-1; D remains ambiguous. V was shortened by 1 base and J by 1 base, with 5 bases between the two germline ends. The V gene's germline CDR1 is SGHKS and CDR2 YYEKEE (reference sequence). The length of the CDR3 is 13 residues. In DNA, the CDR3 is TGTGCCAGCAGCTTGCATGGGAACACTGAAGCTTTCTTT. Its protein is CASSLHGNTEAFF. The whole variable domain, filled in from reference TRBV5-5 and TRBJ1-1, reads DAGVTQSPTHLIKTRGQQVTLRCSPISGHKSVSWYQQVLGQGPQFIFQYYEKEERGRGNFPDRFSARQFPNYSSELNVNALLLGDSALYLCASSLHGNTEAFFGQGTRLTVV.

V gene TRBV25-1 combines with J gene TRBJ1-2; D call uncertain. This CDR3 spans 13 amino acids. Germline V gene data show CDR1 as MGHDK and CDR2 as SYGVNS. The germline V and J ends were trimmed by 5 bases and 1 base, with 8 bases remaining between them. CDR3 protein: CASSFKINYGYTF. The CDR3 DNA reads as TGTGCCAGCAGTTTCAAGATTAACTATGGCTACACCTTC.

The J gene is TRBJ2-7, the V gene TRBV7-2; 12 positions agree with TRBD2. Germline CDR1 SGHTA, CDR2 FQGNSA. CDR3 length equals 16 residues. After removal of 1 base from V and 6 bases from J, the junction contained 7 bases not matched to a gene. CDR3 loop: CASSLDLAGGPVEQYF. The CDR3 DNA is TGTGCCAGCAGCTTAGATCTAGCGGGAGGGCCGGTCGAGCAGTACTTC.

CDR3 bases: TGTGCCAGCAATCTAAAACTGAACACTGAAGCTTTCTTT. It yields the protein CASNLKLNTEAFF. J is TRBJ1-1 and V is TRBV6-1; unclear D gene. The V end was cut by 7 bases, the J end by 0 bases, with 9 bases between. CDR3 length equals 13 residues. CDR1 and CDR2 from the germline V gene are MNHNS and SASEGT.

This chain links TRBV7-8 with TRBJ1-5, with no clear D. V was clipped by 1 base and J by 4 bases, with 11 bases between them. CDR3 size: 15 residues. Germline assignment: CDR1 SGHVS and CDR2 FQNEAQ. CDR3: CASSLDGLENQPQHF. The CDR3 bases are TGTGCCAGCAGCTTAGATGGGCTAGAAAATCAGCCCCAGCATTTT.

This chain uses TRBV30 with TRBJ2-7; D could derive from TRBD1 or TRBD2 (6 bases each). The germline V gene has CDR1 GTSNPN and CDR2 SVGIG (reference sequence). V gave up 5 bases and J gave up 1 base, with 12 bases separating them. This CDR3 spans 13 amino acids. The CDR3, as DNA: TGTGCCTGGGGGGGGACATATTCCTACGAGCAGTACTTC. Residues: CAWGGTYSYEQYF.